Below are 25 T cell receptor beta chains sequenced from a single sample in a study of T cell responses to AZD1222 COVID-19 vaccine (dated by TCRdb to the early 2020s). Library construction relied on the immunoSEQ multiplex PCR assay. TCRdb retrieved this table from immuneACCESS and kept in-frame rearrangements only. Not all clones are present; in checked studies, unresolved V genes account for under half, and no reason is known for the remainder. In all, the sample holds approximately 200,000 clones, and 94% of those were seen once. The ten top clones hold approximately 1.5% of the sample. The time point label corresponds to: about 28 days (+/-7) after the second vaccine dose. Explained via the paper, the treatment or condition label denotes: meningococcal conjugate vaccine given as trial control. The sequencing used peripheral blood, collected 28 days after the second dose of the MenACWY control vaccine. The receptors here all came from an adult who received the MenACWY meningococcal vaccine as a control.

The rearrangement links TRBV18 to TRBJ2-1; 8 bases are shared with TRBD1. The CDR3 extends over 16 amino acids. The V and J ends lost 3 bases and 6 bases, in that order; junction bases with no gene match: 10. The germline gives CDR1 KGHSH, CDR2 LQKENI. CDR3 in amino acids: CASSPREQGASNEQFF. In nucleotides, the CDR3 is TGTGCCAGCTCACCGAGGGAGCAGGGGGCTTCCAATGAGCAGTTCTTC. Variable domain in full (rest from reference TRBV18 and TRBJ2-1): NAGVMQNPRHLVRRRGQEARLRCSPMKGHSHVYWYRQLPEEGLKFMVYLQKENIIDESGMPKERFSAEFPKEGPSILRIQQVVRGDSAAYFCASSPREQGASNEQFFGPGTRLTVL.

The chain carries TRBV27 and TRBJ2-7; 7 bases agree with TRBD1. The CDR3 contains 13 residues. The V and J ends lost 6 bases and 6 bases, in that order; junction bases with no gene match: 8. CDR1 is MNHEY and CDR2 is SMNVEV in the germline V gene (reference sequence). The CDR3: CASRGTGVSEQYF. CDR3 nucleotides: TGTGCCAGCAGAGGAACAGGGGTGTCCGAGCAGTACTTC.

This clone was seen only once. This rearrangement joins TRBV2 to TRBJ1-5; D remains ambiguous. Trimming cost V 2 bases and J 0 bases, with 8 bases left between them. This CDR3 is built from 15 residues. Germline V lookup: CDR1 SNHLY, CDR2 FYNNEI. This chain's CDR3 is CASSETIYSNQPQHF. The DNA for the CDR3 is TGTGCCAGCAGTGAAACGATCTATAGCAATCAGCCCCAGCATTTT.

Written as DNA, the CDR3 is TGTGCCAGCAGCGTAGTTGCGGGGGGCCCCACAGATACGCAGTATTTT. Translated: CASSVVAGGPTDTQYF. The chain has TRBV9 and TRBJ2-3; TRBD2 matches 8 bases. The V and J ends lost 0 bases and 2 bases, in that order; junction bases with no gene match: 5. Germline assignment: CDR1 SGDLS and CDR2 YYNGEE. This CDR3 has 16 amino acids.

The chain is built from TRBV3-1 (or the pseudogene TRBV3-2) and TRBJ1-1, with unresolved D. Trimming took 0 bases from V and 3 from J, leaving 8 bases between them. The CDR3 loop spans 14 amino acids. The germline V gene encodes CDR1 LGHDT and CDR2 YNNKEL (reference sequence). CDR3 sequence: CASSQDYRYTEAFF. CDR3 nucleotide sequence: TGTGCCAGCAGCCAAGACTATAGGTACACTGAAGCTTTCTTT.

The V and J genes are TRBV7-8 and TRBJ2-6; TRBD1 agrees at 8 bases. The V and J ends lost 1 base and 1 base, in that order; junction bases with no gene match: 3. CDR1 is SGHVS and CDR2 is FQNEAQ in the germline V gene. The CDR3 has 17 amino acids. The CDR3 sequence: CASSLVTGGSGANVLTF. The CDR3, as DNA: TGTGCCAGCAGCTTAGTCACAGGGGGGTCTGGGGCCAACGTCCTGACTTTC.

CDR3 in DNA: TGTGCCAGCAGCGTAGGGGAAGTGAACACTGAAGCTTTCTTT. Translating gives CASSVGEVNTEAFF. The rearrangement links TRBV9 to TRBJ1-1; D gene unclear. The V end lost 0 bases, the J end lost 0 bases, and 6 bases lay between the germline ends. Germline-derived CDR1 and CDR2 are SGDLS and YYNGEE. The CDR3 runs to 14 residues.

V usage is TRBV5-6 and J usage is TRBJ2-7; TRBD1 aligns across 7 bases. This CDR3 is built from 15 residues. The V segment lost 3 bases and the J segment 2 bases; nucleotides outside the gene matches: 8. Per the germline V gene, CDR1 is SGHDT and CDR2 is YYEEEE. The CDR3: CASSSQGSLAYEQYF. The CDR3 nucleotides are TGTGCCAGCAGCTCACAGGGGAGTTTGGCCTACGAGCAGTACTTC.

CDR3 in DNA: TGTGCCATCAGTACAGGGACGAACTCACCCCTCCACTTT. Protein product: CAISTGTNSPLHF. J is TRBJ1-6 and V is TRBV10-3, with a weak D call TRBD1 (6 bases). This CDR3 is 13 amino acids long. Between the trimmed V and J ends, which lost 5 bases and 10 bases, there was a span of 12 bases. Germline V gives CDR1 ENHRY, CDR2 SYGVKD.

The V gene is TRBV6-2 or TRBV6-3, the J gene TRBJ2-5, with a possible D match to TRBD1 (5 bases). V lost 4 bases, J lost 0 bases, and 12 bases lay in between. CDR3 size: 15 residues. Germline-derived CDR1 and CDR2 are MNHEY and SVGEGT. CDR3 nucleotide sequence: TGTGCCAGCAGTTCTGGGGCGAAACACCAAGAGACCCAGTACTTC. It is translated as CASSSGAKHQETQYF.

This chain uses TRBV19 with TRBJ2-1, with TRBD1 identical over 10 bases. The CDR3 has 14 residues. Germline values: CDR1 LNHDA, CDR2 SQIVND (reference sequence). J lost 8 bases, V lost 3 bases, and 4 bases had no gene match. The CDR3 protein is CASSMGQGMDEQFF. DNA of the CDR3: TGTGCCAGTAGTATGGGACAGGGGATGGATGAGCAGTTCTTC. The complete variable domain, with remaining parts taken from reference TRBV19 and TRBJ2-1, reads DGGITQSPKYLFRKEGQNVTLSCEQNLNHDAMYWYRQDPGQGLRLIYYSQIVNDFQKGDIAEGYSVSREKKESFPLTVTSAQKNPTAFYLCASSMGQGMDEQFFGPGTRLTVL.

V gene TRBV28 combines with J gene TRBJ1-1; no clear D gene. The CDR3 totals 14 residues. Trimming pared 5 bases from V and 6 bases from J, leaving 16 bases between. Germline values: CDR1 MDHEN, CDR2 SYDVKM. The CDR3 loop reads CASSIETPPPEAFF. CDR3 DNA: TGTGCCAGCAGTATAGAGACACCTCCACCTGAAGCTTTCTTT.

About this clone: The junction and the germline gene differ at one end; a read error may be behind it. This sequence joins TRBV19 and TRBJ1-1; D possibly corresponds to TRBD1 (5 bases). The CDR3 extends over 9 amino acids. CDR1 is LNHDA and CDR2 is SQIVND in the germline V gene (reference sequence). The DNA for the CDR3 is TGTGCCAGTACAGACCAGGGAATCTTT. As protein: CASTDQGIF. Supplemented by reference TRBV19 and TRBJ1-1, the full variable domain reads DGGITQSPKYLFRKEGQNVTLSCEQNLNHDAMYWYRQDPGQGLRLIYYSQIVNDFQKGDIAEGYSVSREKKESFPLTVTSAQKNPTAFYLCASTDQGIFGQGTRLTVV.

The chain joins TRBV4-3 to TRBJ2-2, with 10 bases matching TRBD1. Germline V gives CDR1 LGHNA, CDR2 YSLEER. The V and J ends lost 0 bases and 5 bases, in that order; junction bases with no gene match: 6. This CDR3 comprises 17 residues. The CDR3 sequence is CASSQDEGQGWTGELFF. The CDR3 region has the DNA TGCGCCAGCAGCCAAGACGAGGGACAGGGGTGGACCGGGGAGCTGTTTTTT.

Remarks on this clone: Other DNA sequences within the sample encode an identical CDR3. The J gene is TRBJ1-3, the V gene TRBV27, with D possibly matching TRBD1 (6 bases). V shed 4 bases and J shed 1 base, with 8 bases lying between them. The germline CDR1 and CDR2 sequences are MNHEY and SMNVEV (reference sequence). This CDR3 region has 14 residues. CDR3 nucleotides: TGTGCCAGCAGTTCACAGGGTTCTGGAAACACCATATATTTT. Amino acid sequence: CASSSQGSGNTIYF.

This clone was recorded once. The rearrangement joins TRBV9 to TRBJ1-3; D gene ambiguous. Between the trimmed V and J ends, which lost 0 bases and 4 bases, there was a span of 8 bases. Per germline, CDR1 SGDLS and CDR2 YYNGEE. The CDR3 sequence is 14 residues long. Written as DNA, the CDR3 is TGTGCCAGCAGCGTAGGAACGCGCGGAAACACCATATATTTT. Translated: CASSVGTRGNTIYF.

The rearrangement links TRBV11-2 to TRBJ2-3; perhaps D is TRBD1 or TRBD2 (5 bases each). Germline values: CDR1 SGHAT, CDR2 FQNNGV. Trimming stripped 5 bases from V and 9 bases from J, with 12 bases between. The CDR3 spans 12 residues. The CDR3, as DNA: TGTGCCAGCAGCGGGGGAGATGGGACGCAGTATTTT. It codes for CASSGGDGTQYF.

The rearrangement links TRBV28 to TRBJ2-1; 9 bases are a match to TRBD2. This CDR3 spans 13 amino acids. Trimming at V came to 8 bases and at J to 3 bases, leaving 2 bases not matched to a gene. CDR1 and CDR2 (germline): MDHEN, SYDVKM. CDR3 amino acids: CASRLADYNEQFF. Here the CDR3 DNA reads TGTGCCAGCCGACTAGCGGACTACAATGAGCAGTTCTTC.

The chain uses TRBV3-1 (or the pseudogene TRBV3-2) and TRBJ1-2; D not certain. Germline assignment: CDR1 LGHDT and CDR2 YNNKEL (reference sequence). The CDR3 is 14 amino acids. V lost 4 bases and J 2 bases, leaving 11 bases between the germline ends. The CDR3, as DNA: TGTGCCAGCAGCCCGCTAGGTGCAAACTATGGCTACACCTTC. As protein: CASSPLGANYGYTF.

The chain employs TRBV28 and TRBJ2-1; no firm D call. With 2 bases removed from V and 6 bases from J, the gap between germline ends came to 8 bases. The length of the CDR3 is 13 residues. Germline values: CDR1 MDHEN, CDR2 SYDVKM. This CDR3 is CASSLSHPNEQFF. CDR3 bases: TGTGCCAGCAGTTTAAGCCACCCCAATGAGCAGTTCTTC.

This chain connects TRBV30 to TRBJ2-1, with a weak D call TRBD1 (5 bases). Per germline, CDR1 GTSNPN and CDR2 SVGIG (reference sequence). V lost 0 bases and J lost 0, with 9 bases in between. The CDR3 loop spans 15 amino acids. The CDR3 sequence is CAWSVTGSSYNEQFF. DNA of the CDR3: TGTGCCTGGAGTGTAACAGGAAGCTCCTACAATGAGCAGTTCTTC.

The chain combines TRBV19 with TRBJ1-5; weak D call: TRBD1 (6 bases). The CDR3 runs to 17 residues. Per germline, CDR1 LNHDA and CDR2 SQIVND (reference sequence). Trimming took 4 bases from V and 7 from J, leaving 23 bases between them. This CDR3 reads CASSTGPTGPGGQPQHF. The CDR3, as DNA: TGTGCCAGTAGTACAGGCCCGACAGGCCCCGGAGGCCAGCCCCAGCATTTT.

This chain links TRBV5-6 with TRBJ2-7; 7 positions match TRBD2. The germline gives CDR1 SGHDT, CDR2 YYEEEE. There are 15 residues in the CDR3. V lost 4 bases, J lost 0 bases, and 7 bases stayed unmatched. In DNA form, the CDR3 reads TGTGCCAGCAGCCAACGTGGCGGGAGCTCCTACGAGCAGTACTTC. Protein: CASSQRGGSSYEQYF.

The V call is TRBV5-6, the J call TRBJ1-2, with a possible D match to TRBD1 (6 bases). The length of the CDR3 is 14 residues. The germline V gene encodes CDR1 SGHDT and CDR2 YYEEEE. Trimming left V 0 bases short and J 4 bases short, with 10 bases between. CDR3 in amino acids: CASSLGQASYGYTF. The DNA of the CDR3 is TGTGCCAGCAGCTTGGGACAGGCTTCCTATGGCTACACCTTC.

The J gene is TRBJ1-1, the V gene TRBV7-9, with 9 bases that match TRBD1. Germline CDR1 reads SEHNR; CDR2 reads FQNEAQ (reference sequence). The J segment lost 1 base and the V segment lost 5 bases, leaving 5 bases of the junction unmatched. The CDR3 runs 15 residues. The CDR3 nucleotides are TGTGCCAGCAGCACAGGGGGACAGGGGAACACTGAAGCTTTCTTT. Translation gives CASSTGGQGNTEAFF. The full variable domain, in which reference TRBV7-9 and TRBJ1-1 provide the parts outside the CDR3, is DTGVSQNPRHKITKRGQNVTFRCDPISEHNRLYWYRQTLGQGPEFLTYFQNEAQLEKSRLLSDRFSAERPKGSFSTLEIQRTEQGDSAMYLCASSTGGQGNTEAFFGQGTRLTVV.